These 6 T cell receptor beta chains were sequenced from one sample in a study of T cells in localized non-small cell lung cancer. The data were produced by immunoSEQ multiplex PCR, yet TCRdb's version contains in-frame clones alone and is incomplete. This table has around 130,000 clones, 89% appearing once. The input for sequencing was peripheral blood, taken before any cancer treatment. The source of these receptors is a female donor older than 55 with stage I lung adenocarcinoma.

The chain carries TRBV7-9 and TRBJ2-3; maybe TRBD2 (5 bases). Germline V gene sequence: CDR1 SEHNR, CDR2 FQNEAQ (reference sequence). This CDR3 contains 14 residues. Trimming removed 4 bases at V and 5 bases at J, with 13 bases between. As DNA, the CDR3 is TGTGCCAGCAGCTCCCTCGGAGGTGGAGATACGCAGTATTTT. Residues: CASSSLGGGDTQYF.

This rearrangement joins TRBV5-1 to TRBJ2-3; TRBD2 aligns across 8 bases. Germline CDR1 is SGHRS and CDR2 is YFSETQ. This CDR3 has 16 amino acids. With V trimmed by 0 bases and J by 1 base, 4 bases remained unmatched. CDR3 DNA sequence: TGCGCCAGCAGCTTGGACGGGAGGGGTGGCACAGATACGCAGTATTTT. As protein: CASSLDGRGGTDTQYF.

DNA for the CDR3: TGTGCCAGCAGCCCCCCCGGGGGCGGCATCTATGGCTACACCTTC. Protein sequence: CASSPPGGGIYGYTF. The J gene is TRBJ1-2, the V gene TRBV27; D might be TRBD1 (6 bases). Germline loops: CDR1 MNHEY, CDR2 SMNVEV (reference sequence). CDR3 length: 15 residues. With 6 bases removed from V and 4 bases from J, the gap between germline ends came to 18 bases.

The chain is built from TRBV4-1 and TRBJ2-2, with 10 bases aligning to TRBD2. V was pared by 4 bases and J by 6 bases, with 11 bases of the junction left unmatched. The CDR3 loop spans 17 amino acids. Germline V gives CDR1 MGHRA, CDR2 YSYEKL. CDR3: CASSRDELAGLSGELFF. CDR3 bases: TGCGCCAGCAGCCGGGACGAACTAGCGGGACTTTCCGGGGAGCTGTTTTTT.

The genes are TRBV21-1 and TRBJ1-5; the DNA was not used to check the table's D call, TRBD1. TRBV21-1 is listed as a pseudogene. This CDR3 spans 20 amino acids. The CDR3 DNA reads TGTGCCAGCAGCAAAGCAGGGTTGGCAGGGGGTAGGTCCAACAATCAGCCCCAGCATTTT. Amino acid sequence: CASSKAGLAGGRSNNQPQHF.

V usage is TRBV19 and J usage is TRBJ1-2; no clear D. There are 14 residues in the CDR3. Trimming shortened V by 5 bases and J by 6 bases, and 16 bases separated the two germline ends. Germline V gene sequence: CDR1 LNHDA, CDR2 SQIVND (reference sequence). The CDR3 spells CASSLTGDTHGYTF. CDR3 nucleotides: TGTGCCAGTAGTTTGACCGGGGATACCCATGGCTACACCTTC.